This paragraph covers one TCR beta chain sequence. TCRdb's table, derived via immunoSEQ multiplex PCR, lists solely in-frame clones and lacks some. The sample shows about 260,000 clones, about 90% of them seen only once. The V and J ends lost 1 base and 5 bases respectively, with 14 bases between them. The CDR3 sequence is 15 residues long. Per the germline V gene, CDR1 is LGHNA and CDR2 is YNFKEQ. The data stem from a study of blood T cell repertoires in COVID-19. The sequence derives from a woman in her thirties or forties who had been exposed to COVID-19. The chain has TRBV4-2 and TRBJ2-5; D gene uncertain. The sample consisted of PBMCs or T cells enriched from blood (not recorded which). Here the CDR3 reads CASSQAPRVEETQYF. The CDR3 DNA reads TGTGCCAGCAGCCAAGCCCCGCGTGTTGAGGAGACCCAGTACTTC.